This entry lists 7 T cell receptor beta chains sequenced from one sample in a study of T-cell reconstitution after alpha-beta-depleted transplantation in children. Preparation of the TCRbeta library involved a method that used unique molecular identifiers. TCRdb re-analysed the PCR reads in MiXCR, keeping a single row per CDR3 protein. This repertoire shows around 87,000 distinct CDR3 sequences, 6.5% to 8.5% found once; its top ten account for approximately 7.2%. The specimen comprised PBMCs from the stem cell graft donor, sampled from the stem cell graft. These TCRs come from a human donor who donated a stem cell graft to a child with congenital amegakaryocytic thrombocytopenia.

At least ten counts were recorded for this clonotype. The J gene is TRBJ2-3, the V gene TRBV27, with D possibly called TRBD1 or TRBD2 (5 bases each). CDR1 is MNHEY and CDR2 is SMNVEV in the germline V gene (reference sequence). Trimming removed 3 bases at V and 0 bases at J, with 7 bases between. The CDR3 runs to 14 residues. CDR3 in amino acids: CASSFRDSTDTQYF. In DNA, the CDR3 is TGTGCCAGCAGTTTCCGGGACAGCACAGATACGCAGTATTTT.

In this sample, this clonotype turned up many times. The chain joins TRBV5-5 to TRBJ2-7; D uncertain. The V and J ends lost 8 bases and 3 bases respectively, with 9 bases between them. From germline, CDR1 is SGHKS and CDR2 YYEKEE (reference sequence). The CDR3 is made up of 11 amino acids. In DNA form, the CDR3 reads TGTGCCAGTGCCCTGGGCTACGAGCAGTACTTC. This gives the protein CASALGYEQYF.

This clonotype occurred many times. The V gene is TRBV6-1, the J gene TRBJ2-6; D is ambiguous. The CDR3 totals 15 residues. V dropped 4 bases and J dropped 2 bases, with 9 bases sitting between them. The germline CDR1 and CDR2 sequences are MNHNS and SASEGT. The CDR3 region is CASSALGTGANVLTF. CDR3 DNA: TGTGCCAGCAGTGCCTTAGGGACTGGGGCCAACGTCCTGACTTTC.

This clonotype was seen ten or more times. The CDR3: CSVELAGGSYEQYF. CDR3 DNA sequence: TGCAGCGTTGAGCTAGCGGGCGGCTCCTACGAGCAGTACTTC. The genes are TRBV29-1 and TRBJ2-7, with 8 nucleotides matching TRBD2. The J segment lost 0 bases and the V segment lost 3 bases, leaving 4 bases of the junction unmatched. Germline-derived CDR1 and CDR2 are SQVTM and ANQGSEA. CDR3 length: 14 residues.

There are many counts of this clonotype. The chain couples TRBV20-1 to TRBJ2-7, with D uncertain. The V and J ends lost 5 bases and 5 bases respectively, with 19 bases between them. Germline CDR1 reads DFQATT; CDR2 reads SNEGSKA (reference sequence). This CDR3 has 14 amino acids. This chain's CDR3 is CSALGEKGFDEQYF. The CDR3, as DNA: TGCAGTGCTTTAGGCGAGAAGGGTTTTGACGAGCAGTACTTC.

This clonotype was recorded many times. The chain joins TRBV6-5 to TRBJ1-5; D is uncertain. Trimming cost V 6 bases and J 6 bases, with 18 bases left between them. CDR1 and CDR2 (germline): MNHEY, SVGAGI. The length of the CDR3 is 15 residues. The CDR3 DNA sequence: TGTGCCAGCAGAGTTACTTTTATGCGGGGTCAGCCCCAGCATTTT. It translates to CASRVTFMRGQPQHF.

This clonotype occurred many times. The chain has TRBV12-3 or TRBV12-4 and TRBJ2-7; 10 nucleotides line up with TRBD2. This CDR3 is built from 15 residues. J lost 3 bases, V lost 2 bases, and 4 bases had no gene match. CDR3 region: CASSLSTSGIYEQYF. The DNA for the CDR3 is TGTGCCAGCAGTTTAAGTACTAGCGGGATCTACGAGCAGTACTTC.